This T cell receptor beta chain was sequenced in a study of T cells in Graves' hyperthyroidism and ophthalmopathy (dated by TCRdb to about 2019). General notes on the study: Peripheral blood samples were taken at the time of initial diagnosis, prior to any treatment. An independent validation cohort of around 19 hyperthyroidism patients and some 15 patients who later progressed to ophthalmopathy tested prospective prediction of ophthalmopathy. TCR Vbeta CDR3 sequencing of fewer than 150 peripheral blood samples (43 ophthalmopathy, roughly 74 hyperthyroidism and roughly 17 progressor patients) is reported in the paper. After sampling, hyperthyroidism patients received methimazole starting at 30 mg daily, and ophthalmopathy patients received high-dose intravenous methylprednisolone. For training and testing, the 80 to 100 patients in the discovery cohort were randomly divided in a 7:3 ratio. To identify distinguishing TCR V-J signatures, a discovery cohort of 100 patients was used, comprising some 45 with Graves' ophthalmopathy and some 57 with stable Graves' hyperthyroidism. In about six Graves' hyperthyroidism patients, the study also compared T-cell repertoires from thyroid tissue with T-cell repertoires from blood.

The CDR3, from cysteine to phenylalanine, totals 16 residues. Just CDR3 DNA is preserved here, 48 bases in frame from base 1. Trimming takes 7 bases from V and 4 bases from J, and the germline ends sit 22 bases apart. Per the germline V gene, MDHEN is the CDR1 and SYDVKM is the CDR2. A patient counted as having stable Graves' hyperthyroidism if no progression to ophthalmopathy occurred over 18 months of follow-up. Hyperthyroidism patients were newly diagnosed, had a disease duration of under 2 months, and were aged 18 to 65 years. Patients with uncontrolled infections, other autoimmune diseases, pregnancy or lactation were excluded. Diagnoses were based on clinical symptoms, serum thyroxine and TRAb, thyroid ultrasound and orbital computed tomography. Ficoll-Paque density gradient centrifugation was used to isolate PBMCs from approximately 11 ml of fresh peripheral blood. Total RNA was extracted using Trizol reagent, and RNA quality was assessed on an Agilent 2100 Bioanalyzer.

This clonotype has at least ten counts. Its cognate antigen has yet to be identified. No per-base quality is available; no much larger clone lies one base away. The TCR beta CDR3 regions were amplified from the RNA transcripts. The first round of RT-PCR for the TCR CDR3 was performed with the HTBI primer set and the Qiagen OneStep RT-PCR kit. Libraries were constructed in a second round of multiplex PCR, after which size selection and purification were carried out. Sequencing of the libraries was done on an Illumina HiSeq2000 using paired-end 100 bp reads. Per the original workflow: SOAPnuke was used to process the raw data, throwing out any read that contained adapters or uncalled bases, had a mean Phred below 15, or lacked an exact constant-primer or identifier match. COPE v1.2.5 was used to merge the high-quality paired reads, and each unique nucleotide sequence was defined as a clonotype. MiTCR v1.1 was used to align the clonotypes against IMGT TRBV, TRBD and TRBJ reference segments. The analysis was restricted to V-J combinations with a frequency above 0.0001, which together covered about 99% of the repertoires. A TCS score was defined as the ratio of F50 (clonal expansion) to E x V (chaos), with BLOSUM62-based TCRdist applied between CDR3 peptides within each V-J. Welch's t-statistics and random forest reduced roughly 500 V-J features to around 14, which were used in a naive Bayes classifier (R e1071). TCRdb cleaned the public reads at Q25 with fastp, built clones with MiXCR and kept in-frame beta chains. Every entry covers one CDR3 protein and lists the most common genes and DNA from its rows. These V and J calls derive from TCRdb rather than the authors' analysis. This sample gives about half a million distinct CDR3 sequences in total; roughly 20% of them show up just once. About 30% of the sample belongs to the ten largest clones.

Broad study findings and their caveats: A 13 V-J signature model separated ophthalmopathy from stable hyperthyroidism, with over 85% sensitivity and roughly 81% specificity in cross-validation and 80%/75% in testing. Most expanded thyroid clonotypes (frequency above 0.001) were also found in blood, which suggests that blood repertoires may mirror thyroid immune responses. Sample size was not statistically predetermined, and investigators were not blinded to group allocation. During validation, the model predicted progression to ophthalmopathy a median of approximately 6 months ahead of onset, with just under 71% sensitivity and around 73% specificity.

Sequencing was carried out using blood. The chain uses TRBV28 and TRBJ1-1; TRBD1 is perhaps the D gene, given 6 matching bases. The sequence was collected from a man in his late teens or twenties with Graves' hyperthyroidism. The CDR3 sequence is CASTLRRGKKGTEAFF. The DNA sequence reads TGTGCCAGCACCTTGAGGAGGGGGAAAAAGGGCACTGAAGCTTTCTTT. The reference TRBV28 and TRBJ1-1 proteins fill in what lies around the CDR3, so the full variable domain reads DVKVTQSSRYLVKRTGEKVFLECVQDMDHENMFWYRQDPGLGLRLIYFSYDVKMKEKGDIPEGYSVSREKKERFSLILESASTNQTSMYLCASTLRRGKKGTEAFFGQGTRLTVV.